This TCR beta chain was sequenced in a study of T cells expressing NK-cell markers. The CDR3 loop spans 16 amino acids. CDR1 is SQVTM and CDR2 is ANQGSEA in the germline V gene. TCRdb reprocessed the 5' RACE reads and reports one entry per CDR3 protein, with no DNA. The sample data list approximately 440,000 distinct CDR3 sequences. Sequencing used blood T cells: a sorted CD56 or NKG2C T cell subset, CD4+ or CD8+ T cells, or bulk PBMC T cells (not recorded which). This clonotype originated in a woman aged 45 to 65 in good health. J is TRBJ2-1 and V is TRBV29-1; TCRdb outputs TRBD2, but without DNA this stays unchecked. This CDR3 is CSVEDWEGTVYNEQFF.